This entry describes one TCR beta chain. Its target is not known. The PCR was carried out with 60 Vbeta primers and 13 Jbeta primers. Generated by immunoSEQ multiplex PCR, the TCRdb table keeps only in-frame clones and is missing some. The sample holds 65,000 to 80,000 clones, 79% seen once. This sample is drawn from a study of cytomegalovirus exposure and HLA in healthy donors. Study summary: T cells numbering about 179 million yielded some 100 million unique TCR beta sequences in an earlier analysis. Study-level findings and limits: In a later analysis, at a false discovery rate of 0.05, 15,000 to 20,000 TCR beta sequences were associated with HLA alleles. Cytomegalovirus-associated status was assigned to about 180 TCR beta chains.

The germline V gene has CDR1 LNHNV and CDR2 YYDKDF (reference sequence). Deletions cut 1 base from V and 2 bases from J, with 8 bases between. This CDR3 comprises 14 residues. The sample comprised PBMCs. The sequence was obtained from a woman aged 40 to 49 in good health and CMV-seropositive. The rearrangement joins TRBV15 to TRBJ1-1; D unresolved. Written as DNA, the CDR3 is TGTGCCACCAGCAGAGGACATGGCAACACTGAAGCTTTCTTT. It is translated as CATSRGHGNTEAFF.